This TCR beta chain comes out of a study of blood T cell repertoires in COVID-19. Overall study: Some COVID-19 samples were acute and others convalescent; all came from the United States, Italy and Spain.

The CDR3 contains 15 residues. V lost 4 bases and J lost 4, with 14 bases in between. Germline values: CDR1 SGDLS, CDR2 YYNGEE. In the source study's methods: Nucleated cell number was recorded as an estimate derived from reference gene primer amplification. Profiling relied on immunoSEQ multiplex PCR, and the TCRdb table lists in-frame clones only, not all of them. V and J calls and clone size are given by that table; D and trimming were obtained from the DNA. Among roughly 61,000 clones listed, approximately 91% were seen once. The chain employs TRBV9 and TRBJ1-4; possible D gene TRBD1, 5 bases. The TCR sequence derives from a man aged 55 to 70 with acute or convalescent COVID-19. Sequencing input: peripheral blood. The CDR3 spells CASSRSPGGNEKLFF. For the CDR3, the DNA is TGTGCCAGCAGCCGATCCCCCGGGGGTAATGAAAAACTGTTTTTT.